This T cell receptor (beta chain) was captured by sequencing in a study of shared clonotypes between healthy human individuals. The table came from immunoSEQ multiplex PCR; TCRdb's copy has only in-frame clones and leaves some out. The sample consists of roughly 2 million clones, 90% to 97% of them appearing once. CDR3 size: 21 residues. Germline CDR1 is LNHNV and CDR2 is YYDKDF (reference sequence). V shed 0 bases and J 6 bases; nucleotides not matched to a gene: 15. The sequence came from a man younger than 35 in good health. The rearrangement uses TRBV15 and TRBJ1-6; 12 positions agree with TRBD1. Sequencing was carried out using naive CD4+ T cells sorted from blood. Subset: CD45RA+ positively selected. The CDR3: CATSRDGPRDRGLRSNSPLHF. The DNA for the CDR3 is TGTGCCACCAGCAGAGATGGTCCGCGGGACAGGGGGCTTCGGAGTAATTCACCCCTCCACTTT. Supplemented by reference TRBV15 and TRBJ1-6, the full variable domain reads DAMVIQNPRYQVTQFGKPVTLSCSQTLNHNVMYWYQQKSSQAPKLLFHYYDKDFNNEADTPDNFQSRRPNTSFCFLDIRSPGLGDTAMYLCATSRDGPRDRGLRSNSPLHFGNGTRLTVT.